This T cell receptor beta chain comes out of a study of neurological immune-mediated disorders. The authors obtained over 180 million TCR-beta sequences from 15-18 subjects per sequencing run. MiXCR, applied by TCRdb to the 5' RACE reads, yields one record per CDR3 protein. The sample holds tens of thousands of distinct CDR3 sequences, over 4% seen once. General observations from the study: HTLV-1-associated myelopathy had the most TCR clonal expansion, while multiple sclerosis had the least, a level that fell below healthy controls.

The V gene lost 4 bases and the J gene lost 4 bases, with 7 bases spanning the gap. CDR1 is ENHRY, CDR2 SYGVKD, per germline. This CDR3 is 12 amino acids long. This clonotype occurred many times. Antigen: not known. This chain joins TRBV10-3 and TRBJ1-2; D possibly corresponds to TRBD1 (6 bases). The sequence was obtained from a man younger than 35 in good health. The sequenced sample was PBMCs. For the CDR3, the DNA is TGTGCCATCAGTGGACAGGTCTATGGCTACACCTTC. Its protein is CAISGQVYGYTF.